This TCR beta chain was obtained from a study of T-cell memory formation after mild COVID-19. Study in general: TCR clusters largely stayed donor specific.

This clonotype was counted between two and nine times. Its target is unknown. 5'RACE with constant-segment primers built TCRalpha and TCRbeta cDNA libraries with UMIs. TCRdb called the 5' RACE reads again in MiXCR, with one record for every CDR3 protein. This sample has 190,000 or so distinct CDR3 sequences, with roughly 10% found just once. The study's findings and limits: There was a balanced CD4/CD8 profile in clones contracting day 15 to 85, and later expanders leaned CD4+. The pre-infection memory compartment contained some responding clones, suggesting cross-reactive memory joined.

The CDR3 sequence is 13 residues long. Deletions cut 1 base from V and 8 bases from J, with 9 bases between. The germline V gene encodes CDR1 GTSNPN and CDR2 SVGIG (reference sequence). Material: PBMCs or a T cell subset sorted from them (not recorded which). The clonotype originates from a man aged 18 to 29 who had mild COVID-19 (a few samples of this study predate the infection). Cell type and time point are not known. The rearrangement joins TRBV30 to TRBJ1-6; D is undetermined. This CDR3 reads CAWSEVSYSPLHF. DNA for the CDR3: TGTGCCTGGAGTGAGGTGTCCTATTCACCCCTCCACTTT.